The rows below give T cell receptor beta chains drawn from one sample of a study of Ad26.COV2.S vaccination and SARS-CoV-2 variants. Sequenced by immunoSEQ multiplex PCR; TCRdb stores in-frame clones only, minus some. In the table there are under 150,000 clones, 86% of which are singletons. The material sequenced was peripheral blood, taken after recovery from COVID-19. These receptors all come from a human donor who had recovered from COVID-19. CDR3s include the opening cysteine and the closing phenylalanine or tryptophan. The D gene is left open where the match is weak. A row's size may be missing; if present it is once, few, many or a size class.

>TRBV19|-|TRBD1|TRBJ1-1
CASTQGAEAFF
TGTGCCAGTACACAGGGGGCTGAAGCTTTCTTT
>TRBV11-2|-|-|TRBJ1-1
CASSLVSIAKAFF
TGTGCCAGCAGCTTAGTCTCCATTGCTAAAGCTTTCTTT
>TRBV9|-|-|TRBJ2-3
CASSVANSDSTDTQYF
TGTGCCAGCAGCGTAGCGAACTCGGACTCCACAGATACGCAGTATTTT
>TRBV11-2|-|-|TRBJ2-1
CASSLVGLNYNEQFF
TGTGCCAGCAGCCTCGTTGGACTAAACTACAATGAGCAGTTCTTC
>TRBV6-5|-|-|TRBJ2-3
CASSGPCTQYF
TGTGCCAGCAGCGGGCCGTGTACGCAGTATTTT
>TRBV7-9|-|-|TRBJ2-2
CASSLELAVNTGELFF
TGTGCCAGCAGCTTAGAGTTAGCGGTGAACACCGGGGAGCTGTTTTTT
>TRBV11-2|-|-|TRBJ1-1
CASSSPFLVRPEAFF
TGTGCCAGCAGCTCACCGTTCCTTGTTCGTCCTGAAGCTTTCTTT
>TRBV2|-|-|TRBJ2-2
CASGDSGVGELFF
TGTGCCAGCGGGGATTCGGGAGTCGGGGAGCTGTTTTTT
>TRBV11-2|-|TRBD1|TRBJ1-1
CASSLRGGLLEAFF
TGTGCCAGCAGCTTACGAGGGGGCTTGCTTGAAGCTTTCTTT
>TRBV7-9|-|TRBD1|TRBJ1-5
CASSDSTGVQPQHF
TGTGCCAGCAGCGACTCCACAGGGGTTCAGCCCCAGCATTTT
>TRBV27|-|-|TRBJ2-3
CASSPDGARLRTDTQYF
TGTGCCAGCAGCCCAGACGGAGCTCGCCTCCGAACAGATACGCAGTATTTT
>TRBV9|-|TRBD2|TRBJ2-3
CASSSGGALGTDTQYF
TGTGCCAGCAGTAGCGGGGGGGCCCTCGGCACAGATACGCAGTATTTT
>TRBV5-1|-|-|TRBJ2-7
CASSRTPGRPQDYEQYF
TGCGCCAGCAGCCGGACCCCAGGACGACCCCAGGACTACGAGCAGTACTTC
>TRBV27|-|-|TRBJ1-2
CASSPTAGGYGYTF
TGTGCCAGCAGTCCCACGGCTGGGGGCTATGGCTACACCTTC
>TRBV29-1|few|-|TRBJ1-1
CSVDRKDTEAFF
TGCAGCGTCGACAGGAAAGACACTGAAGCTTTCTTT
>TRBV27|-|-|TRBJ2-7
CASSPGYAGPTYEQYF
TGTGCCAGCAGTCCGGGGTATGCCGGCCCTACCTACGAGCAGTACTTC
>TRBV6-2/TRBV6-3|-|-|TRBJ2-3
CASSSPSKEGDTQYF
TGTGCCAGCAGTTCACCCAGTAAGGAGGGCGATACGCAGTATTTT
>TRBV11-2|-|-|TRBJ2-4
CASSWPQENIQYF
TGTGCCAGCAGTTGGCCACAGGAAAACATTCAGTACTTC
>TRBV7-9|-|-|TRBJ1-4
CASSPNLGTYEKLFF
TGTGCCAGCAGCCCCAATCTGGGGACTTATGAAAAACTGTTTTTT
>TRBV29-1|-|-|TRBJ2-7
CSVGAQGLGEQYF
TGCAGCGTTGGAGCCCAGGGTCTTGGCGAGCAGTACTTC
>TRBV11-2|once|TRBD2|TRBJ2-7
CASSSMTSGPSYEQYF
TGTGCCAGCAGCTCCATGACTAGCGGCCCCTCCTACGAGCAGTACTTC
>TRBV13|-|-|TRBJ1-1
CASSPTGAFF
TGTGCCAGCAGCCCAACCGGAGCTTTCTTT
>TRBV7-9|-|TRBD2|TRBJ2-7
CASSDGLVPAYEQYF
TGTGCCAGCAGCGATGGACTAGTTCCAGCCTACGAGCAGTACTTC
>TRBV7-2|few|-|TRBJ2-7
CASSLGQSPLYEQYF
TGTGCCAGCAGCTTAGGACAATCACCCCTCTACGAGCAGTACTTC
>TRBV11-2|-|TRBD2|TRBJ2-7
CASSLTSGAYEQYF
TGTGCCAGCAGCTTAACTAGCGGGGCCTACGAGCAGTACTTC
>TRBV29-1|-|TRBD1|TRBJ1-1
CSVDEGANTEAFF
TGCAGCGTTGATGAGGGGGCTAACACTGAAGCTTTCTTT